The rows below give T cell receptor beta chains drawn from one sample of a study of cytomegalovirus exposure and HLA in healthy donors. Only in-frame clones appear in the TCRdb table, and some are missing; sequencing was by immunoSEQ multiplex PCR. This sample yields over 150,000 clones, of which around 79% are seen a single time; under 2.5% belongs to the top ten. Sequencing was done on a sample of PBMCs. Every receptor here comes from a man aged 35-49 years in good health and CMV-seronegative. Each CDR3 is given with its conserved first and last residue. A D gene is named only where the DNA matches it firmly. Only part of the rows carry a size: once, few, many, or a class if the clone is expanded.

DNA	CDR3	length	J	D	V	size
TGTGCCAGCAGTGAAGGAAACAGGGGGAATGAAAAACTGTTTTTT	CASSEGNRGNEKLFF	15	TRBJ1-4	TRBD1	TRBV2	-
TGTGCCAGCACCCCGACAGGGGTAGCGTACGAGCAGTACTTC	CASTPTGVAYEQYF	14	TRBJ2-7	TRBD1	TRBV5-5	-
TGTGCCAGCAGTGTCGCGCGGAACCCCACCTACGAGCAGTACTTC	CASSVARNPTYEQYF	15	TRBJ2-7	-	TRBV6-1	-
TGTGCCAGCAGCTTAGTTCGGGCCGGGGAGCTGTTTTTT	CASSLVRAGELFF	13	TRBJ2-2	-	TRBV11-3	-
TGTGCCAGTAGTCACTTGGGGGGACAGGCGTCCTACGAGCAGTACTTC	CASSHLGGQASYEQYF	16	TRBJ2-7	TRBD1	TRBV19	-
TGTGCCAGCAGCCAGCTCGGACTAGCGGGACCCCCTCCTCACTTC	CASSQLGLAGPPPHF	15	TRBJ2-7	TRBD2	TRBV14	-
TGTGCCAGCAGGGGTCGGGGGTTCACTGAAGCTTTCTTT	CASRGRGFTEAFF	13	TRBJ1-1	-	TRBV6-5	-
TGTGCCAGCAGCTCCGACCCCTTTGGTAGCGGGAGTTGGGTGAGGACCCAGTACTTC	CASSSDPFGSGSWVRTQYF	19	TRBJ2-5	TRBD2	TRBV7-2	few
TGTGCCAGCTCACGCCAGGGGGGCGAGCAGTACTTC	CASSRQGGEQYF	12	TRBJ2-7	-	TRBV18	-
TGTGCCAGCAGTGAAAGGGGCGAGCAGTACTTC	CASSERGEQYF	11	TRBJ2-7	-	TRBV6-1	-
TGTGCCAGTAGGATGACTAGCGGTAGCTCCTACGAGCAGTACTTC	CASRMTSGSSYEQYF	15	TRBJ2-7	TRBD2	TRBV19	once
TGTGCCACCCAGTGGGACAGGGGGCTCTATGGCTACACCTTC	CATQWDRGLYGYTF	14	TRBJ1-2	TRBD1	TRBV28	few
TGTGCCAGCAGTGAACTACGACAGTTATACGAGCAGTACTTC	CASSELRQLYEQYF	14	TRBJ2-7	-	TRBV6-1	-
TGTGCCAGCAGTTACTCCACAGGGCCCGGGGAGCTGTTTTTT	CASSYSTGPGELFF	14	TRBJ2-2	-	TRBV6-5	once
TGTGCCAGCAGCGTAACCGGGGACTGGGGCTACGAGCAGTACTTC	CASSVTGDWGYEQYF	15	TRBJ2-7	-	TRBV9	-
TGTTCCAGCAGCTTAGGCGCGGAAGTCTTTAATGGCTACACCTTC	CSSSLGAEVFNGYTF	15	TRBJ1-2	-	TRBV7-9	-
TGTGCCAGCTCACCGGTACGGCCTCCGGTAGGGGACCAAGAGACCCAGTACTTC	CASSPVRPPVGDQETQYF	18	TRBJ2-5	-	TRBV18	-
TGTGCCTGGAGTGTAGGGGGGGGCCAGCGGCACACTGAAGCTTTCTTT	CAWSVGGGQRHTEAFF	16	TRBJ1-1	-	TRBV30	-
TGTGCCAGCAGCCCGCTGGGGGGAACAGATACGCAGTATTTT	CASSPLGGTDTQYF	14	TRBJ2-3	-	TRBV11-2	-
TGTGCCAGCGGCATACAGGGGGCCAAAAACATTCAGTACTTC	CASGIQGAKNIQYF	14	TRBJ2-4	TRBD1	TRBV7-2	-
TGTGCCAGCAGCTTTTCCGGGATTTTTAGCTATGAGCAGTTCTTC	CASSFSGIFSYEQFF	15	TRBJ2-1	-	TRBV5-6	-
TGTGCCAGCAGCCGGTCGCCTATCCTCAAAAACATTCAGTACTTC	CASSRSPILKNIQYF	15	TRBJ2-4	-	TRBV5-6	-
TGCGCCAGCAGCCAAGTACACCCCTACGAGCAGTACTTC	CASSQVHPYEQYF	13	TRBJ2-7	-	TRBV4-1	-
TGTTCCAGCAGCACTAGACACCTCTCTGGGGCCAACGTCCTGACTTTC	CSSSTRHLSGANVLTF	16	TRBJ2-6	-	TRBV7-9	-
TGTGCCAGCAGCGTTCAGGGTGGGGCCCACTATGGCTACACCTTC	CASSVQGGAHYGYTF	15	TRBJ1-2	-	TRBV5-4	-
TGTGCCAGCTATTCCAGGGGGCGGGAGACCCAGTACTTC	CASYSRGRETQYF	13	TRBJ2-5	TRBD1	TRBV6-6	few
TGTGCCAGCTCACCGCGACAGGGATTGACGATTCCTACGACCCAGTACTTC	CASSPRQGLTIPTTQYF	17	TRBJ2-5	TRBD1	TRBV18	-
TGTGCCAGCAGTGAACAGGGGGGAGGCCAAGAGACCCAGTACTTC	CASSEQGGGQETQYF	15	TRBJ2-5	-	TRBV6-1	-
TGTGCCAGCTCACCCTCAGCGGGAGGGGCGGCGGAGCAGTTCTTC	CASSPSAGGAAEQFF	15	TRBJ2-1	TRBD2	TRBV18	-
TGCAGCGGGATCGTCCTAGACAATGAGCAGTTCTTC	CSGIVLDNEQFF	12	TRBJ2-1	-	TRBV29-1	-
TGTGCCAGCAGTCCCCCCGGGACAGGGAACATTCAGTACTTC	CASSPPGTGNIQYF	14	TRBJ2-4	TRBD1	TRBV28	-
TGCAGCGTTCGGGAGTCTGGAAACACCATATATTTT	CSVRESGNTIYF	12	TRBJ1-3	-	TRBV29-1	-
TGTGCCAGCAGCACTCCGACAGGGAACAATTCACCCCTCCACTTT	CASSTPTGNNSPLHF	15	TRBJ1-6	TRBD1	TRBV9	-
TGTGCCAGCAGCTTGGCCGGGACAGTAGAGCAGTTCTTC	CASSLAGTVEQFF	13	TRBJ2-1	TRBD1	TRBV5-4	-
TGTGCCAGCAGGATGACTAGATCCGCTTACGAGCAGTACTTC	CASRMTRSAYEQYF	14	TRBJ2-7	-	TRBV6-5	-
TGCGCCAGCAGCCAAGATGGACAGGGGGCGAGTAGTTCACCCCTCCACTTT	CASSQDGQGASSSPLHF	17	TRBJ1-6	TRBD1	TRBV4-1	once
TGTGCCAGCTCACCACCTGTGACATCTCTATGGGAGCAGTTCTTC	CASSPPVTSLWEQFF	15	TRBJ2-1	-	TRBV18	-
TGCGCCAGCAGCCAAGTCGGGACAGGGATCTATAATGAAAAACTGTTTTTT	CASSQVGTGIYNEKLFF	17	TRBJ1-4	TRBD1	TRBV4-1	once
TGTGCCAGTAGTATCGGACAGGTTGCAGATACGCAGTATTTT	CASSIGQVADTQYF	14	TRBJ2-3	TRBD1	TRBV19	-
TGTGCCAGCAGTCTAACAGATACGCAGTATTTT	CASSLTDTQYF	11	TRBJ2-3	-	TRBV28	once
TGTGCCAGCAGTTTAATAAGCGGGAGGAAGAGATACGAGCAGTACTTC	CASSLISGRKRYEQYF	16	TRBJ2-7	TRBD2	TRBV28	once
TGTGCCAGCACGACAGGGGATGGCAATCAGCCCCAGCATTTT	CASTTGDGNQPQHF	14	TRBJ1-5	TRBD1	TRBV28	-
TGTGCCAGCAGTGAATATTGGTTCGGGGGGACAGGTTCCTACGAGCAGTACTTC	CASSEYWFGGTGSYEQYF	18	TRBJ2-7	-	TRBV25-1	-
TGCGCCAGCAGCTTGGCCGGTCTCTCCTACGAGCAGTACTTC	CASSLAGLSYEQYF	14	TRBJ2-7	-	TRBV5-1	-
TGTGCCAGTAGTATAGTCCCGGTTTCCTACGAGCAGTACTTC	CASSIVPVSYEQYF	14	TRBJ2-7	-	TRBV19	-
TGTGCCAGCAGATCGTTAGTGGGGGAGGGGGGCACTGAAGCTTTCTTT	CASRSLVGEGGTEAFF	16	TRBJ1-1	-	TRBV7-9	-
TGCGCCAGCCTCCTACAGGGGAGTAGCTACACCTTC	CASLLQGSSYTF	12	TRBJ1-2	TRBD1	TRBV10-2	-
TGTGCCAGCAGCCAAGCGGACAGGGTAGGCAATGAGCAGTTCTTC	CASSQADRVGNEQFF	15	TRBJ2-1	TRBD1	TRBV4-2	-
TGTGCCGCAGGGTCCCCGAACACCGGGGAGCTGTTTTTT	CAAGSPNTGELFF	13	TRBJ2-2	-	TRBV15	-
TGTGCCAGCAGCAAGAGACAGTCTATAGACCAGAACACTGAAGCTTTCTTT	CASSKRQSIDQNTEAFF	17	TRBJ1-1	-	TRBV7-9	-
TGCAGCGCACACAGGGTTGGTGACTATGGCTACACCTTC	CSAHRVGDYGYTF	13	TRBJ1-2	-	TRBV29-1	once